This T cell receptor (beta chain) comes out of a study of blood T cell repertoires in COVID-19. Looking at the study overall: T cells, B-cell-depleted T cells, or PBMCs supplied cDNA or gDNA.

The CDR3 sequence is 15 residues long. Germline assignment: CDR1 SEHNR and CDR2 FQNEAQ (reference sequence). Trimming took 6 bases from V and 0 from J, leaving 12 bases between them. Only in-frame clones appear in the TCRdb table, and some are missing; sequencing was by immunoSEQ multiplex PCR. This table has a few hundred thousand clones, about nine tenths appearing once. Enrolled through a virtual design, the participants were between 18 and 89 years of age and came from some 26 US areas. Cohorts were assigned according to the clinical history that participants reported. Source material: PBMCs or T cells enriched from blood (not recorded which). This rearrangement joins TRBV7-9 to TRBJ1-3; D is unresolved. This TCR derives from a woman in her forties who had been exposed to COVID-19. Here the CDR3 reads CASSSLTGSGNTIYF. CDR3 nucleotide sequence: TGTGCCAGCAGTTCCCTTACGGGCTCTGGAAACACCATATATTTT.